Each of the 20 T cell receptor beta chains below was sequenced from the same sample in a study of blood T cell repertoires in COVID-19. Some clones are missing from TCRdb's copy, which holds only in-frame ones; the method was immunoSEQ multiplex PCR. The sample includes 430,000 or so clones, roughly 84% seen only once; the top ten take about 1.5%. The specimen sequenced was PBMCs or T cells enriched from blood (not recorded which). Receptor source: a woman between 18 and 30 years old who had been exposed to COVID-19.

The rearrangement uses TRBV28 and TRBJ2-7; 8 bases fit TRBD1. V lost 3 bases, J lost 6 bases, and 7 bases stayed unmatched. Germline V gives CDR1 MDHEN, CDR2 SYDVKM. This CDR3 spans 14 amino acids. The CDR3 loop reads CASSFSQGAGEQYF. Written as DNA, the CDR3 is TGTGCCAGCAGTTTTAGTCAGGGGGCGGGCGAGCAGTACTTC.

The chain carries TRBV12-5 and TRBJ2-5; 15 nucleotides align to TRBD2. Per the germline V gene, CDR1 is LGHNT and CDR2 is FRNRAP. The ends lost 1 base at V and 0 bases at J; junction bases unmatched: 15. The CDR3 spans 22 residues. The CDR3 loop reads CASGLGMGLAGGQVGYQETQYF. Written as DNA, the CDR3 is TGTGCTAGTGGTTTGGGTATGGGACTAGCGGGGGGCCAGGTAGGGTACCAAGAGACCCAGTACTTC.

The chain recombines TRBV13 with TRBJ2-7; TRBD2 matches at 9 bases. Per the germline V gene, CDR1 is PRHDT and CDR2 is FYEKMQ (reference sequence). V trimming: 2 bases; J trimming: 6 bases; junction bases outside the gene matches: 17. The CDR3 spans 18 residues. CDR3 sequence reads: CASSLTPGLAGKIGEQYF. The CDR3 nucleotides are TGTGCCAGCAGCTTAACTCCGGGCCTAGCGGGAAAAATCGGCGAGCAGTACTTC.

Here the CDR3 DNA reads TGTGCCAGCAGACAGGGATCCGGCTATGGCTACACCTTC. Translating gives CASRQGSGYGYTF. V gene TRBV6-4 combines with J gene TRBJ1-2; a possible D gene is TRBD1 (6 bases). Trimming shortened V by 6 bases and J by 4 bases, and 12 bases separated the two germline ends. The CDR3 consists of 13 residues. Germline V CDR1 and CDR2: MRHNA, SNTAGT.

The CDR3 DNA follows: TGTGCCACCAATGAACAGGGGAATCAGCCCCAGCATTTT. Translation: CATNEQGNQPQHF. This chain uses TRBV24-1 with TRBJ1-5, with 7 bases fitting TRBD1. After removal of 8 bases from V and 4 bases from J, the junction contained 4 bases not matched to a gene. This CDR3 contains 13 residues. Germline-derived CDR1 and CDR2 are KGHDR and SFDVKD.

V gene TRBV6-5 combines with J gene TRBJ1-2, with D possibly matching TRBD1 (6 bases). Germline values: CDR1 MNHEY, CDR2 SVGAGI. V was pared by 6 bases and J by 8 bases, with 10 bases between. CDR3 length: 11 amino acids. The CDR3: CASSSGEGYTF. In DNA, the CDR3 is TGTGCCAGCAGCTCAGGGGAGGGCTACACCTTC.

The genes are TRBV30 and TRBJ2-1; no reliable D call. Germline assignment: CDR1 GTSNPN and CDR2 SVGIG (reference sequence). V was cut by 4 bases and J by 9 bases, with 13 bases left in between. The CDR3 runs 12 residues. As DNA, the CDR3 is TGTGCCTGGAACTACCAGACGGGTGAGCAGTTCTTC. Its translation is CAWNYQTGEQFF.

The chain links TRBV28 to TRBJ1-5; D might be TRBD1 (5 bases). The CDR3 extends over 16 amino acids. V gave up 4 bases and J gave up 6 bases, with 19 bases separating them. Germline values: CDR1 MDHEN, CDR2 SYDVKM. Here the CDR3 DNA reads TGTGCCAGCAGTTCCTACCCGTGGGGCACGGGTCAGCCCCAGCATTTT. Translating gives CASSSYPWGTGQPQHF.

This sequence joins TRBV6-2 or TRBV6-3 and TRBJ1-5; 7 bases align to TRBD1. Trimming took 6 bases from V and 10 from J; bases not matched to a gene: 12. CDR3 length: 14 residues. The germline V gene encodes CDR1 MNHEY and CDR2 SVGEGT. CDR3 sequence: CASSGTADMHPQHF. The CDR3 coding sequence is TGTGCCAGCAGCGGGACAGCGGACATGCATCCCCAGCATTTT.

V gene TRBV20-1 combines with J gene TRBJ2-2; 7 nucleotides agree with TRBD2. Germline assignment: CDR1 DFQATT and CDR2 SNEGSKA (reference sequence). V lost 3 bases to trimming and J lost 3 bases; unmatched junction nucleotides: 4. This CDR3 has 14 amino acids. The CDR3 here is CSASRGDYTGELFF. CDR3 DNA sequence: TGCAGTGCTAGTCGGGGGGACTACACCGGGGAGCTGTTTTTT.

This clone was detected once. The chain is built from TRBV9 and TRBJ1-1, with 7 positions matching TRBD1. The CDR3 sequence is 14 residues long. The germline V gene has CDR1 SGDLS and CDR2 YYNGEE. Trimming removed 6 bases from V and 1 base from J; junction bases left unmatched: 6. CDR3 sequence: CASNGGQANTEAFF. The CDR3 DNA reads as TGTGCCAGCAACGGAGGACAGGCGAACACTGAAGCTTTCTTT.

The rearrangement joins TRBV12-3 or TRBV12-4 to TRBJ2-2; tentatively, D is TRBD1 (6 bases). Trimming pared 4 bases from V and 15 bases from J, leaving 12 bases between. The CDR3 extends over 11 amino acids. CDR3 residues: CASSSTGWLFF. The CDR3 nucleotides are TGTGCCAGCAGTTCCACAGGGTGGTTGTTTTTT.

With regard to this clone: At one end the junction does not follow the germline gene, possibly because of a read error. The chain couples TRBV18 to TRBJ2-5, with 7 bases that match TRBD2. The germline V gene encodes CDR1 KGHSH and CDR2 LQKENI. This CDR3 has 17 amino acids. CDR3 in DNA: TGTGCCAGCTCCCCACCCATGGCCCTAGCGGAGAAAGAGACCCAGTACTTC. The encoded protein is CASSPPMALAEKETQYF.

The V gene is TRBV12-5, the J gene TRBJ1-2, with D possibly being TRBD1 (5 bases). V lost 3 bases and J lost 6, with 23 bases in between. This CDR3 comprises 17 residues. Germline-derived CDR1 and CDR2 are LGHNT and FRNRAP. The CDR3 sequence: CASGFVSDTPPRDGYTF. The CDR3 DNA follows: TGTGCTAGTGGTTTCGTTTCGGACACCCCACCTCGGGATGGCTACACCTTC.

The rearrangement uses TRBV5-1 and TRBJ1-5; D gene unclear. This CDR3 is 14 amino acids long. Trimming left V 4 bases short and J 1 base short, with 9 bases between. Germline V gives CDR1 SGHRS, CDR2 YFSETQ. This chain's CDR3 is CASSPGGSNQPQHF. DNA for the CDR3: TGCGCCAGCAGCCCGGGAGGGAGCAATCAGCCCCAGCATTTT.

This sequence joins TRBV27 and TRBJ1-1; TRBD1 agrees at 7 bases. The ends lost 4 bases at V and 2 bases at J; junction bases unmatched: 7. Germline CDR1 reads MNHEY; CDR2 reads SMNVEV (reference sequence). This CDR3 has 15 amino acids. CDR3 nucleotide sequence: TGTGCCAGCAGTTGGGTCCACAGGGGCAACACTGAAGCTTTCTTT. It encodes CASSWVHRGNTEAFF.

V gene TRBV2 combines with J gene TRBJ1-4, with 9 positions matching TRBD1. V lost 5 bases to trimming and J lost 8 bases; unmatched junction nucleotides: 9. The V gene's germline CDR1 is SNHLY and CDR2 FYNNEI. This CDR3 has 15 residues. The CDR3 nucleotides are TGTGCCAGCAGTAGCAACAGGGGGCTTGAAGAAAAACTGTTTTTT. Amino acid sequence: CASSSNRGLEEKLFF.

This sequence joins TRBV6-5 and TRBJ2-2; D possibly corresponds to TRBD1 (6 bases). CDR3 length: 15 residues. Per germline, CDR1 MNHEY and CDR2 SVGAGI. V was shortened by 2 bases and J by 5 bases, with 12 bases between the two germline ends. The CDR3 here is CASSYATGRTGELFF. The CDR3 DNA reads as TGTGCCAGCAGTTACGCAACAGGGCGAACCGGGGAGCTGTTTTTT.

This CDR3 reads CASSQGTGANSPLHF. The DNA for the CDR3 is TGCGCCAGCAGCCAAGGGACAGGGGCCAATTCACCCCTCCACTTT. The chain is built from TRBV5-1 and TRBJ1-6, with TRBD1 identical over 10 bases. Germline V gives CDR1 SGHRS, CDR2 YFSETQ. The CDR3 runs 15 residues. Trimming took 4 bases from V and 7 from J; bases not matched to a gene: 5.

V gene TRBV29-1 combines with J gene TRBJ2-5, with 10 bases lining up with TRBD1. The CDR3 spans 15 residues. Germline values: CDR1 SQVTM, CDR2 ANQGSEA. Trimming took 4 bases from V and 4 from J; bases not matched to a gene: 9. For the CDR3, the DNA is TGCAGCGTTGGAGGGACAGGGGCAGGAGGAGAGACCCAGTACTTC. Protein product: CSVGGTGAGGETQYF.